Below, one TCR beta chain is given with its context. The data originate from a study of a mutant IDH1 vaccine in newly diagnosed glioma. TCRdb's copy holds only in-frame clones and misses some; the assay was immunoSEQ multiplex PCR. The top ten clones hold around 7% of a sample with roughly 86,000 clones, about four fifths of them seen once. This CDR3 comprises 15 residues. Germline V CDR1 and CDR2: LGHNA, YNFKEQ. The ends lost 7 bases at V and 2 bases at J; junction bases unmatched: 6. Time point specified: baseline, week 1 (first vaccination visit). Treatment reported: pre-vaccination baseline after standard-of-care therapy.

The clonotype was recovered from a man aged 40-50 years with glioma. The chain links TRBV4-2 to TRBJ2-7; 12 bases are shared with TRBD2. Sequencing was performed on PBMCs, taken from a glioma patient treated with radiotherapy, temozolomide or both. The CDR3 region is CASKASGRAPYEQYF. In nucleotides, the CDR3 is TGTGCCAGCAAAGCTAGCGGGAGGGCGCCCTACGAGCAGTACTTC.